The clone carrying this T cell receptor (beta chain) was observed at least ten times. What it binds is not known. The data were taken from a study of T-cell reconstitution after alpha-beta-depleted transplantation in children. Findings and limits, study-wide: Surviving recipient T cells and thymic progenitors accounted for the high day-60 TCRbeta diversity observed in some patients. One year post-transplant, T-cell counts and diversity were largely derived from T cells produced anew.

The CDR3 spans 18 residues. In germline, CDR1 is SGHAT, CDR2 FQNNGV. The J segment lost 5 bases and the V segment lost 5 bases, leaving 15 bases of the junction unmatched. As it was prepared, the TCRbeta library received unique molecular identifiers. TCRdb processed the PCR reads anew with MiXCR; each CDR3 protein has one entry. The table includes approximately 300,000 distinct CDR3 sequences, over 9.5% detected once. Sequenced material: PBMCs, taken before TCRalphabeta/CD19-depleted stem cell transplant. This chain links TRBV11-2 with TRBJ2-7, with 13 nucleotides matching TRBD2. The receptor was isolated from a boy younger than two with acute myeloid leukemia, due to receive a stem cell transplant. CDR3 region: CASSPRWTSGGPAHEQYF. The CDR3 DNA sequence: TGTGCCAGCAGCCCAAGGTGGACTAGCGGGGGCCCTGCCCACGAGCAGTACTTC.